These 28 T cell receptor beta chains share one sample of origin, sequenced in a study of T cells in Graves' hyperthyroidism and ophthalmopathy. TCR beta CDR3 region amplification was performed from RNA transcripts. The primer set for the first-round RT-PCR of the TCR CDR3 was HTBI. TCRdb redid the calling of the multiplex PCR reads with MiXCR, one entry per CDR3 protein. The table has about 350,000 distinct CDR3 sequences, more than 11% seen once. The specimen was blood. These receptors came from a woman under 40 with Graves' hyperthyroidism.

Of note for this clonotype: Possible read error: a much larger clone is one base away. This chain connects TRBV7-2 to TRBJ2-3; unclear D gene. The CDR3 is made up of 13 amino acids. Looked up from germline, CDR1 is SGHTA and CDR2 is FQGNSA. This chain's CDR3 is CASSSRPPDAQYF. The CDR3 nucleotides read TGTGCCAGCAGCTCCCGTCCCCCAGATGCGCAGTATTTT.

This clonotype was seen ten or more times. V usage is TRBV11-3 and J usage is TRBJ2-7, with D hard to call. V was cut by 2 bases and J by 5 bases, with 10 bases left in between. This CDR3 has 13 amino acids. Per the germline V gene, CDR1 is SGHNT and CDR2 is YENEEA. In DNA form, the CDR3 reads TGTGCCAGCAGCTTAAGCCGTTTGAACGAGCAGTACTTC. Translation gives CASSLSRLNEQYF.

The sample holds a few counts of this clonotype. V and J are TRBV9 and TRBJ1-2, with D possibly matching TRBD1 (5 bases). CDR1 SGDLS and CDR2 YYNGEE come from the germline V gene. The CDR3 extends over 14 amino acids. V shed 0 bases and J shed 4 bases, with 10 bases lying between them. The CDR3 sequence is CASSVEQGPYGYTF. CDR3 coding DNA: TGTGCCAGCAGCGTAGAGCAGGGCCCCTATGGCTACACCTTC.

This clonotype has a handful of counts. This chain links TRBV12-3 or TRBV12-4 with TRBJ1-2; TRBD1 agrees at 8 bases. The CDR3 runs to 15 residues. V lost 5 bases and J lost 7; bases outside the gene matches: 12. The DNA for the CDR3 is TGTGCCAGCAGTACGGGACAGGAAGTCTGGGGTGGCTACACCTTC. Translation: CASSTGQEVWGGYTF.

This clonotype was detected a few times. The chain combines TRBV28 with TRBJ2-1; D is uncertain. The germline V gene encodes CDR1 MDHEN and CDR2 SYDVKM. This CDR3 region has 12 residues. The germline V and J ends were trimmed by 4 bases and 6 bases, with 7 bases remaining between them. The CDR3 protein is CASSYPSNEQFF. In DNA form, the CDR3 reads TGTGCCAGCAGTTATCCGAGCAATGAGCAGTTCTTC.

Note on this clonotype: Its ends do not fully match the called genes, so a read error is possible. V usage is TRBV3-1 and J usage is TRBJ2-3; D could derive from TRBD1 or TRBD2 (5 bases each). This CDR3 is built from 13 residues. Germline V lookup: CDR1 LGHDT, CDR2 YNNKEL (reference sequence). In nucleotides, the CDR3 is TGTGTCAGCAGCCGCAGGGAGTCGGCCACGCAGTATTTT. Its translation: CVSSRRESATQYF.

This clonotype was recorded at least ten times. The rearrangement links TRBV2 to TRBJ2-7; D is unresolved. CDR3 length: 13 residues. Looked up from germline, CDR1 is SNHLY and CDR2 is FYNNEI. Trimming took 6 bases from V and 4 from J, leaving 13 bases between them. As DNA, the CDR3 is TGTGCCAGCAGCTCAGAGCTTAGATACGAGCAGTACTTC. Protein sequence: CASSSELRYEQYF.

This clonotype occurred many times. The J gene is TRBJ1-1, the V gene TRBV11-2, with TRBD1 matching over 7 bases. The CDR3 runs to 20 residues. Germline V lookup: CDR1 SGHAT, CDR2 FQNNGV. Losses at the gene ends were 4 bases for V and 0 bases for J; bases not matched to a gene: 20. CDR3 residues: CASSSTYGVPDRLMNTEAFF. CDR3 nucleotide sequence: TGTGCCAGCAGCTCTACATACGGCGTCCCGGACAGGCTTATGAACACTGAAGCTTTCTTT.

Ten or more counts support this clonotype. This chain joins TRBV24-1 and TRBJ1-5, with D maybe TRBD1 (6 bases). The ends were cut back, 9 bases at V and 7 bases at J, with 15 bases in the middle. This CDR3 spans 13 amino acids. Germline values: CDR1 KGHDR, CDR2 SFDVKD. CDR3: CATRTGFNQPQHF. The CDR3, as DNA: TGTGCCACCCGAACAGGGTTTAACCAGCCCCAGCATTTT.

The V call is TRBV15, the J call TRBJ2-1; D unclear. CDR3 length: 13 residues. V was cut by 0 bases and J by 8 bases, with 8 bases left in between. CDR1 and CDR2 from the germline V gene are LNHNV and YYDKDF (reference sequence). The CDR3 DNA reads as TGTGCCACCAGCAGAGATGTGGGCTATGAGCAGTTCTTC. This sequence encodes CATSRDVGYEQFF.

This clonotype has ten or more counts. The chain joins TRBV12-3 or TRBV12-4 to TRBJ2-3; D call uncertain. V dropped 5 bases and J dropped 6 bases, with 15 bases sitting between them. CDR3 length: 14 amino acids. CDR3 in amino acids: CASSPTPSGDTQYF. Here the CDR3 DNA reads TGTGCCAGCAGTCCTACCCCTTCCGGGGATACGCAGTATTTT.

In this sample, this clonotype turned up a few times. This rearrangement joins TRBV15 to TRBJ2-1; TRBD2 aligns across 14 bases. With V trimmed by 5 bases and J by 8 bases, 17 bases remained unmatched. Germline CDR1 LNHNV, CDR2 YYDKDF (reference sequence). The CDR3 runs 19 residues. CDR3 loop: CATSGLRRLAGGLSDEQFF. CDR3 coding DNA: TGTGCCACCAGCGGACTAAGAAGACTAGCGGGAGGGTTGTCGGATGAGCAGTTCTTC. The whole variable domain, remainder taken from reference TRBV15 and TRBJ2-1, is DAMVIQNPRYQVTQFGKPVTLSCSQTLNHNVMYWYQQKSSQAPKLLFHYYDKDFNNEADTPDNFQSRRPNTSFCFLDIRSPGLGDTAMYLCATSGLRRLAGGLSDEQFFGPGTRLTVL.

The rearrangement uses TRBV27 and TRBJ1-6; no clear D. V lost 4 bases, J lost 10 bases, and 11 bases lay in between. Germline loops: CDR1 MNHEY, CDR2 SMNVEV (reference sequence). The CDR3 is 13 residues long. CDR3 sequence (DNA): TGTGCCAGCAGTTCCCCGATTGGGTCACCCCTCCACTTT. Encoded protein: CASSSPIGSPLHF.

This sequence joins TRBV20-1 and TRBJ2-7; no definite D call. CDR1 is DFQATT and CDR2 is SNEGSKA in the germline V gene (reference sequence). There are 13 residues in the CDR3. V shed 5 bases and J shed 6 bases, with 17 bases lying between them. CDR3 sequence: CSAPDTSYVEQYF. CDR3 bases: TGCAGTGCTCCAGACACTTCCTACGTCGAGCAGTACTTC.

The sample holds many counts of this clonotype. This sequence joins TRBV6-6 and TRBJ2-1; 8 nucleotides align to TRBD2. Looked up from germline, CDR1 is MNHNY and CDR2 is SVGAGI (reference sequence). This CDR3 contains 16 residues. V trimming: 2 bases; J trimming: 5 bases; junction bases outside the gene matches: 8. The CDR3 nucleotides read TGTGCCAGCAGTTACCCGTCTAGCGGGTGGGACAATGAGCAGTTCTTC. This sequence encodes CASSYPSSGWDNEQFF.

On this clonotype: A read error may explain this, as a much larger clone is one base away. Since no conserved phenylalanine or tryptophan closes the CDR3, a read error is the likely cause. The V call is TRBV2, the J call TRBJ1-2; possible D gene TRBD1, 6 bases. V dropped 6 bases and J dropped 4 bases, with 21 bases sitting between them. Germline V lookup: CDR1 SNHLY, CDR2 FYNNEI. The CDR3 length is 16 residues. The CDR3 DNA sequence: TGTGCCAGCAGATGGGGGCGAGCCCGGGCGGTCTATGGCTACACCCTC. Its translation: CASRWGRARAVYGYTL.

This clonotype was observed a few times. The chain has TRBV29-1 and TRBJ2-1, with TRBD1 identical over 7 bases. This CDR3 comprises 16 residues. V trimming: 7 bases; J trimming: 0 bases; junction bases outside the gene matches: 12. The germline V gene has CDR1 SQVTM and CDR2 ANQGSEA. The CDR3 sequence: CSAGRQGSSSYNEQFF. The CDR3 DNA is TGCAGCGCCGGAAGACAGGGATCCAGCTCCTACAATGAGCAGTTCTTC.

This clonotype was seen ten or more times. The rearrangement uses TRBV12-3 or TRBV12-4 and TRBJ1-2; 7 bases line up with TRBD1. V was pared by 0 bases and J by 7 bases, with 11 bases of the junction left unmatched. The CDR3 contains 16 residues. CDR3 in DNA: TGTGCCAGCAGTTTAGCGCCGCCTGACAGGGAATCTGGCTACACCTTC. It translates to CASSLAPPDRESGYTF.

This clonotype showed up just a few times. This chain joins TRBV15 and TRBJ2-7; D gene unclear. The germline V gene has CDR1 LNHNV and CDR2 YYDKDF (reference sequence). V was shortened by 3 bases and J by 6 bases, with 12 bases between the two germline ends. The CDR3 has 13 amino acids. As DNA, the CDR3 is TGTGCCACCAGCAGGAGCGACAAACCCGAGCAGTACTTC. This codes for CATSRSDKPEQYF.

The chain recombines TRBV6-1 with TRBJ1-6; TRBD1 matches 10 bases. V was pared by 8 bases and J by 9 bases, with 4 bases of the junction left unmatched. The CDR3 loop spans 13 amino acids. CDR1 and CDR2 (germline): MNHNS, SASEGT. The CDR3 loop reads CASGTGEGSPLHF. The CDR3 nucleotides read TGTGCCAGCGGGACAGGGGAAGGTTCACCCCTCCACTTT.

The V gene is TRBV28, the J gene TRBJ2-2; a weak D match, TRBD2 (5 bases). V lost 11 bases and J lost 4, with 20 bases in between. Germline V gene lookup returns CDR1 MDHEN and CDR2 SYDVKM. The CDR3 runs 15 residues. As DNA, the CDR3 is TGTGCCGGGTCTCTGGGCGACCGGGGCACCGGGGAGCTGTTTTTT. Translation gives CAGSLGDRGTGELFF.

This clonotype occurred a few times. The V call is TRBV24-1, the J call TRBJ1-4; D is uncertain. The CDR3 covers 14 residues. V was clipped by 5 bases and J by 0 bases, with 6 bases between them. Germline CDR1 reads KGHDR; CDR2 reads SFDVKD. In nucleotides, the CDR3 is TGTGCCACCAGTGTAAGGACAACTAATGAAAAACTGTTTTTT. It specifies CATSVRTTNEKLFF.

The gene calls are TRBV24-1 and TRBJ2-3; D may correspond to TRBD1 or TRBD2 (5 bases each). The CDR3 runs to 18 residues. V shed 5 bases and J shed 5 bases, with 25 bases lying between them. Germline-derived CDR1 and CDR2 are KGHDR and SFDVKD. DNA for the CDR3: TGTGCCACCAGTGCCTTCGCAGGACTGGGGGTTCCGGTAGATACGCAGTATTTT. Its protein product is CATSAFAGLGVPVDTQYF.

Concerning this clonotype: This may arise from a read error, as a much more abundant clone is one base away. The chain carries TRBV28 and TRBJ1-3; D call uncertain. V lost 10 bases and J lost 4, with 11 bases in between. This CDR3 contains 12 residues. Germline V lookup: CDR1 MDHEN, CDR2 SYDVKM. The CDR3, as DNA: TGTGCCAACAAAATTGCGGGAAACACCATATATTTT. This gives the protein CANKIAGNTIYF.

This clonotype was detected ten times or more. The chain is built from TRBV20-1 and TRBJ2-7; D possibly corresponds to TRBD2 (5 bases). CDR1 DFQATT and CDR2 SNEGSKA come from the germline V gene (reference sequence). V dropped 5 bases and J dropped 2 bases, with 13 bases sitting between them. CDR3 size: 13 residues. As DNA, the CDR3 is TGCAGTGCTCCTTTACTAGGGACCTACGAGCAGTACTTC. Its translation: CSAPLLGTYEQYF.

The V and J genes are TRBV28 and TRBJ1-3; D remains ambiguous. The CDR3 loop spans 15 amino acids. The germline V gene encodes CDR1 MDHEN and CDR2 SYDVKM. Trimming pared 6 bases from V and 0 bases from J, leaving 12 bases between. In DNA form, the CDR3 reads TGTGCCAGCAGACTGGAACGGCTCTCTGGAAACACCATATATTTT. This codes for CASRLERLSGNTIYF.

The chain links TRBV20-1 to TRBJ2-4; possibly TRBD1 for D (5 bases). Deletions cut 0 bases from V and 0 bases from J, with 18 bases between. The CDR3 covers 18 residues. The germline V gene encodes CDR1 DFQATT and CDR2 SNEGSKA (reference sequence). The CDR3 DNA sequence: TGCAGTGCTAGAGATCCCCTGCCACAGGACCTAGCCAAAAACATTCAGTACTTC. This gives the protein CSARDPLPQDLAKNIQYF.

This clonotype has just a few counts. The chain links TRBV20-1 to TRBJ2-1; TRBD2 aligns across 9 bases. Looked up from germline, CDR1 is DFQATT and CDR2 is SNEGSKA (reference sequence). The CDR3 extends over 14 amino acids. Germline trimming cut 1 base from V and 5 bases from J; bases unmatched to any gene: 3. This chain's CDR3 is CSARGTSVNNEQFF. The CDR3 bases are TGCAGTGCTAGAGGGACTAGCGTAAACAATGAGCAGTTCTTC.